This TCR beta chain appears in the sequencing data of a study of preoperative IRX-2 immunotherapy in early breast cancer. This clone was counted a single time. The V gene end was trimmed by 6 bases and the J gene end by 5 bases; junction bases not matched to a gene: 6. The length of the CDR3 is 13 residues. Germline V gives CDR1 MDHEN, CDR2 SYDVKM. Measured with immunoSEQ multiplex PCR; TCRdb has only the in-frame clones, and not every one. This sample has approximately 98,000 clones, with approximately 90% found just once. Treatment: preoperative locoregional IRX-2 cytokine immunotherapy. Preoperative locoregional IRX-2 cytokine immunotherapy was tested in the phase Ib source study.

The sequence was collected from a human donor with breast cancer. The chain joins TRBV28 to TRBJ1-2; 7 bases fit TRBD1. This material consisted of tumor tissue, taken after IRX-2 immunotherapy. CDR3 DNA: TGTGCCAGCAGCCGACAGGGTTTGTATGGCTACACCTTC. It translates to CASSRQGLYGYTF.